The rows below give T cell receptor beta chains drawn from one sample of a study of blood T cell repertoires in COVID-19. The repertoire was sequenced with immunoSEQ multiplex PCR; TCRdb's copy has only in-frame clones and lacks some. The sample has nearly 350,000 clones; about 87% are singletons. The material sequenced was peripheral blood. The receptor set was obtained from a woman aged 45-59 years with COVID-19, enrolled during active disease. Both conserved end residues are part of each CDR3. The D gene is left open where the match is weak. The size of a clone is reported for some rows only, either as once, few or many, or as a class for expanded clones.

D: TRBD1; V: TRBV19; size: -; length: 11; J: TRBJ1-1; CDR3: CASSTDREAFF; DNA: TGTGCCAGTAGTACGGACAGGGAAGCTTTCTTT
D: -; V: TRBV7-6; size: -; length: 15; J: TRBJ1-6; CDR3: CASSLDGRRDSPLHF; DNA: TGTGCCAGCAGCTTAGATGGGCGGAGGGATTCACCCCTCCACTTT
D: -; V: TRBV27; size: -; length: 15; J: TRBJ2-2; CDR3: CASSAGVLGTGELFF; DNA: TGTGCCAGCAGCGCCGGGGTGTTGGGCACCGGGGAGCTGTTTTTT
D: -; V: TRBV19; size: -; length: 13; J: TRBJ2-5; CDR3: CASSTGLQETQYF; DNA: TGTGCCAGTAGTACGGGACTTCAAGAGACCCAGTACTTC
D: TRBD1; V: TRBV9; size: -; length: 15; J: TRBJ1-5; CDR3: CASSPGTGVNQPQHF; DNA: TGTGCCAGCAGTCCCGGGACAGGGGTAAATCAGCCCCAGCATTTT
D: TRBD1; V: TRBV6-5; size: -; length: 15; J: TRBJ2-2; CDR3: CASRRTGTNTGELFF; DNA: TGTGCCAGCAGGCGGACAGGGACGAACACCGGGGAGCTGTTTTTT
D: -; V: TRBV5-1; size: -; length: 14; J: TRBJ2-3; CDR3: CASSLTLWTDTQYF; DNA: TGCGCCAGCAGCTTGACATTGTGGACAGATACGCAGTATTTT
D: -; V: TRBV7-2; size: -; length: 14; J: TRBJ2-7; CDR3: CASSLGLASHEQYF; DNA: TGTGCCAGCAGCTTAGGGCTAGCCTCCCACGAGCAGTACTTC
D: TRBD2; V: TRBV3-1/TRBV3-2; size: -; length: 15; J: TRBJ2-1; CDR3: CASSQVSGRAFEQFF; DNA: TGTGCCAGCAGCCAAGTATCCGGGAGGGCCTTTGAGCAGTTCTTC
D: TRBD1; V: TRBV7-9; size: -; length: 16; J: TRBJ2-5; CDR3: CASSLGLTGSQETQYF; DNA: TGTGCCAGCAGCTTAGGATTGACAGGGTCACAAGAGACCCAGTACTTC
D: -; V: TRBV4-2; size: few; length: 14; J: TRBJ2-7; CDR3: CASSQTGSSYEQYF; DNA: TGTGCCAGCAGCCAAACAGGGAGCTCCTACGAGCAGTACTTC
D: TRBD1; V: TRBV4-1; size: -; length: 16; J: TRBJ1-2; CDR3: CASSRSGTEANYGYTF; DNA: TGCGCCAGCAGCCGTTCCGGGACAGAAGCTAACTATGGCTACACCTTC
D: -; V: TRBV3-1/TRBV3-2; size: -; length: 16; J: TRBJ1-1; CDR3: CASSRIRTGTVTEAFF; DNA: TGTGCCAGCAGCCGTATACGAACAGGGACGGTCACTGAAGCTTTCTTT
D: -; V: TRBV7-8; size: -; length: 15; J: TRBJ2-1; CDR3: CASSLGSSEYNEQFF; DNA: TGTGCCAGCAGCTTAGGATCTAGCGAGTACAATGAGCAGTTCTTC
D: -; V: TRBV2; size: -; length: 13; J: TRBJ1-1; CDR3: CASRMDSHSEAFF; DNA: TGTGCCAGCAGAATGGACAGTCATAGTGAAGCTTTCTTT
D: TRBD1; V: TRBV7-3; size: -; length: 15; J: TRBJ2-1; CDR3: CASSFGYRGLGEQFF; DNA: TGTGCCAGCAGCTTTGGTTACAGGGGGCTTGGTGAGCAGTTCTTC
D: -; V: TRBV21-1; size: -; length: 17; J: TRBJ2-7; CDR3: CASSSPPKTDRDHEQYF; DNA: TGTGCCAGCAGCTCCCCACCTAAGACGGACAGGGACCACGAGCAGTACTTC
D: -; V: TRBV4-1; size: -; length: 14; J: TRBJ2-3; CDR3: CASSQVQSPDTQYF; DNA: TGCGCCAGCAGCCAAGTCCAGTCCCCAGATACGCAGTATTTT
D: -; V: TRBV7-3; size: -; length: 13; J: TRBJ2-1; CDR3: CASAQSGGNEQFF; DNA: TGTGCCAGCGCCCAGTCCGGGGGCAATGAGCAGTTCTTC
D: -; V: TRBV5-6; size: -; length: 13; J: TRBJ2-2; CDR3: CASSRTNMGELFF; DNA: TGTGCCAGCAGCCGGACTAATATGGGGGAGCTGTTTTTT
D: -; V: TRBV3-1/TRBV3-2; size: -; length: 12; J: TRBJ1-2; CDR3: CASSQDKKSGTF; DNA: TGTGCCAGCAGCCAAGACAAGAAGAGCGGGACCTTC
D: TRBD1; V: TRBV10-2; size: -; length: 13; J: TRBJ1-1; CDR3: CASEDRGLTEAFF; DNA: TGCGCCAGCGAAGACAGGGGGTTGACTGAAGCTTTCTTT
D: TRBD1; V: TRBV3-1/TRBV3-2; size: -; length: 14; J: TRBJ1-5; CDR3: CASSPSTGTQPQHF; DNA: TGTGCCAGCAGCCCCTCGACAGGGACTCAGCCCCAGCATTTT
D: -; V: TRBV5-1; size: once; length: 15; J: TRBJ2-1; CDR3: CASSSVGSPYNEQFF; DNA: TGCGCCAGCAGCTCGGTGGGTAGCCCCTACAATGAGCAGTTCTTC
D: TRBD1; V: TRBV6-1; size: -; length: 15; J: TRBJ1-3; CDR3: CASSDPGGSGNTIYF; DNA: TGTGCCAGCAGTGACCCAGGGGGCTCTGGAAACACCATATATTTT